This T cell receptor (beta chain) was obtained from a study of blood T cell repertoires in COVID-19. Sequencing used immunoSEQ multiplex PCR; TCRdb keeps in-frame clones, though not all of them. The sample lists roughly 88,000 clones, roughly 87% occurring once. The V gene's germline CDR1 is WNHNN and CDR2 SYGVQD (reference sequence). The CDR3 contains 14 residues. With 3 bases removed from V and 0 bases from J, the gap between germline ends came to 7 bases. This clone has just a few counts. The sequenced sample consisted of peripheral blood. The TCR sequence derives from a woman aged 55-75 years with COVID-19, enrolled during active disease. V is TRBV10-1 and J is TRBJ2-3; D is perhaps TRBD2 (5 bases). The CDR3 region is CASSEGGSTDTQYF. The CDR3 nucleotides are TGCGCCAGCAGTGAAGGCGGGAGCACAGATACGCAGTATTTT.